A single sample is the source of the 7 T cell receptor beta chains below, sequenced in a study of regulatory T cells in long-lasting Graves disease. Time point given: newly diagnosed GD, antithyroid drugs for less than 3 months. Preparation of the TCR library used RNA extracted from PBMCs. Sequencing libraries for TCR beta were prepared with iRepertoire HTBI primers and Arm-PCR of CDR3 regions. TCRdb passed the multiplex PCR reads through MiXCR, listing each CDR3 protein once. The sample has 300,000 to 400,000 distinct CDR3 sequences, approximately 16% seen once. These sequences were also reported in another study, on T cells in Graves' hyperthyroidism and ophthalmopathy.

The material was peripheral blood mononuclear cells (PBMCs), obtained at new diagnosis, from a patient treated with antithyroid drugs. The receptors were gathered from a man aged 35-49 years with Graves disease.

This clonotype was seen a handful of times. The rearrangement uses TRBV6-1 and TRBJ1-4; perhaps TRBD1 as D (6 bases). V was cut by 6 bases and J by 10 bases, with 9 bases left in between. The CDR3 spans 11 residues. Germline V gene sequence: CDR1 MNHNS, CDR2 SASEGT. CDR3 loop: CASRRGRKLFF. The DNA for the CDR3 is TGTGCCAGCAGACGGGGGCGAAAACTGTTTTTT.

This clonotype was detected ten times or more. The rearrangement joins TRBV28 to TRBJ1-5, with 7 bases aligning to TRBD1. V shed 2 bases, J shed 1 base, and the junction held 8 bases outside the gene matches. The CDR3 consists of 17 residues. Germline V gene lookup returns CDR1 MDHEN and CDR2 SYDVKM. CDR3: CASSLPRGVGSNQPQHF. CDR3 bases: TGTGCCAGCAGTTTACCCAGGGGGGTAGGAAGCAATCAGCCCCAGCATTTT.

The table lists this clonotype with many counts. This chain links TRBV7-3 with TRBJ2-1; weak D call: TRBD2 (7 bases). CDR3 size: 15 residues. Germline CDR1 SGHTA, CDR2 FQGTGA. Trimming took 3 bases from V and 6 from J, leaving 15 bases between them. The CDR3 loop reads CASSLRGGDGNEQFF. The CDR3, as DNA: TGTGCCAGCAGCTTGCGAGGGGGGGACGGCAATGAGCAGTTCTTC.

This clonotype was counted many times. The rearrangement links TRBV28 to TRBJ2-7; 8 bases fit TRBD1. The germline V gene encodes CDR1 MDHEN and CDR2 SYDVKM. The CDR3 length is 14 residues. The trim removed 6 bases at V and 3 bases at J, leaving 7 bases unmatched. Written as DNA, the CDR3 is TGTGCCAGCAGCCGACGACAGGGGTTCTACGAGCAGTACTTC. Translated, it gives CASSRRQGFYEQYF.

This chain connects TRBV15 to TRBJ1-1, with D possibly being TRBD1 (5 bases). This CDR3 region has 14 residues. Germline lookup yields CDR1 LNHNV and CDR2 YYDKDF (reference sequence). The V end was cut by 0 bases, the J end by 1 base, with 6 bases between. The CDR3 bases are TGTGCCACCAGCAGAGAGGGGGGGAACACTGAAGCTTTCTTT. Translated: CATSREGGNTEAFF.

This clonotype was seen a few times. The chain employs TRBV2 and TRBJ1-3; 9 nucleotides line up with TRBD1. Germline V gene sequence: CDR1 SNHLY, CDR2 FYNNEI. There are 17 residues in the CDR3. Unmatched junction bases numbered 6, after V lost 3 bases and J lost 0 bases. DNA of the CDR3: TGTGCCAGCAGTGACGGACAGGGGTACCCCTCTGGAAACACCATATATTTT. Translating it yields CASSDGQGYPSGNTIYF.

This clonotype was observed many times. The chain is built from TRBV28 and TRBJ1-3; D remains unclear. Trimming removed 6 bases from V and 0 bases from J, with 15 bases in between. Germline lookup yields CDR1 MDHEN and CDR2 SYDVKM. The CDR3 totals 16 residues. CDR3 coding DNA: TGTGCCAGCAGCCCTTACCGGGGATACTCTGGAAACACCATATATTTT. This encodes CASSPYRGYSGNTIYF.